These T cell receptor beta chains were read from a single sample in a study of CD8+CD57+ T cells in acquired aplastic anemia. TCRdb passed the reads through MiXCR, listing each CDR3 protein once. This sample yields fewer than 300,000 distinct CDR3 sequences, of which 82% are seen a single time; roughly two fifths belongs to the top ten. The material sequenced was sorted CD4+, CD8+, or CD8+CD57+ T cells (not recorded which) from PBMCs. The receptors come from a human donor with aplastic anemia. The CDR3 runs from the conserved cysteine through the conserved F or W. Each record gives: V gene, D gene, CDR3 length, clone size, J gene, CDR3 DNA, CDR3 protein. A D gene is named only where the DNA matches it firmly. Clone size is not always given. Where it is, it says once, few, many or a class for expanded clones.

TRBV10-3	-	11	-	TRBJ1-1	TGTGCCATCAGTGAGGAGGGTGAAGCTTTCTTT	CAISEEGEAFF
TRBV2	-	18	once	TRBJ2-6	TGTGCCAGCAGCCTGGGGGGGACAGGCCTCGGCTTTGAAGCTTTCTTGACTTTC	CASSLGGTGLGFEAFLTF
TRBV5-4	-	13	-	TRBJ2-1	TGTGCCAGCAGCGTGGGCGTCGTCCATGAGCAGTTCTTC	CASSVGVVHEQFF
TRBV7-8	-	13	-	TRBJ2-3	TGTGCCAGCAGGGTCGGGGGAGCAGATACTAAGTATTTT	CASRVGGADTKYF
TRBV7-8	-	14	-	TRBJ2-3	TGTGCCAGCAGCTTAGATGGAGCCGAGCAGTACGACGGTTTT	CASSLDGAEQYDGF
TRBV7-8	-	15	-	TRBJ2-1	TGTGCCAGCAGCTTAGCTAGCGGAGCCGATAGGCAGCATTTCTTC	CASSLASGADRQHFF
TRBV2	-	14	-	TRBJ2-1	TGTGCCAGCAGTCCGACGTCGTTATATAATCAGCAGTTCTTC	CASSPTSLYNQQFF
TRBV5-6	-	14	many	TRBJ2-7	TGTGCCAGCAGGCCGAGGGGGAAGGGCTACGAGCAGTACTTC	CASRPRGKGYEQYF
TRBV7-2	-	14	-	TRBJ2-3	TGTGCCAGCAGCTTGGACGGAGGTCCCAACACGCAGTATTTT	CASSLDGGPNTQYF
TRBV2	-	13	-	TRBJ2-3	TGTTCCAGCGGGACAGAAGGCACAGATACGCAGTATTTT	CSSGTEGTDTQYF
TRBV6-4	-	13	-	TRBJ2-3	TGTGCCAGCAGTGGAGGGCCCAGCGATGAGCAGTATTTT	CASSGGPSDEQYF
TRBV7-3	-	16	-	TRBJ1-6	TGTGCCAGCAGCTTAGGGGCCAACGGCTATAATTCACCCCTCCACTTT	CASSLGANGYNSPLHF
TRBV2	-	13	-	TRBJ2-7	TGTGCCAGCAGCTTCGGTCCAACCTACAAGCAGTACTTC	CASSFGPTYKQYF
TRBV11-3	TRBD1	16	many	TRBJ2-1	TGTGCCAGCAGCTTACATCTAACAGGGGGGAGCGATGAGCAGTTCTTC	CASSLHLTGGSDEQFF
TRBV7-2	-	15	-	TRBJ1-1	TGTGCCAGCAGCTTAGAGGTAGCTCCGAACACTCAAGCTTTCTTT	CASSLEVAPNTQAFF
TRBV15	-	14	-	TRBJ2-7	TGTGCCACCAACAGCCGGGGCCTAGCCTATGAGCAGTACTTC	CATNSRGLAYEQYF
TRBV15	TRBD1	15	-	TRBJ1-1	TGTGCCACCAGCAGAGATGGGACAGCTACCGATGCGCCGTTCTTT	CATSRDGTATDAPFF
TRBV7-8	-	15	-	TRBJ2-1	TGTGCCAGCAGCTTAGCTGGAGGGTCCTATACGCAGTATTTCTTC	CASSLAGGSYTQYFF
TRBV9	-	17	-	TRBJ1-5	TGTGCCAGCAGCTTAGCGGCAGACCCGCAGAGCAATCAGCCCCAGCATTTT	CASSLAADPQSNQPQHF
TRBV5-1	TRBD1	13	-	TRBJ2-3	TGCGCCAGCAGCTTGGAAGGGGGCAACACGCAGTATTTT	CASSLEGGNTQYF
TRBV5-1	-	16	once	TRBJ2-1	TGTGCCAGCAGCTCACAAACAGGGGGGGGGAGCGATGAGCAGTTCTTC	CASSSQTGGGSDEQFF
TRBV7-9	-	15	-	TRBJ1-1	TGTGCCAGCAGCTTAGACCCAGGGGAGCTGATTTATGCTTTCTTT	CASSLDPGELIYAFF
TRBV5-4	TRBD2	15	-	TRBJ2-1	TGTGCCAGCAGCTTTACTAGCGCGGGCCACAATGAGCAGTTCTTC	CASSFTSAGHNEQFF
TRBV9	-	18	once	TRBJ2-4	TGTGCCAGCAGCTGGCACGGCGAACTTGGCTCGGCCAAAAACATTCAGTACTTC	CASSWHGELGSAKNIQYF
TRBV7-4	TRBD2	15	-	TRBJ2-2	TGTGCTAGCAGCGGATTAGCGGGTAATGCCGGGGTGCTGTTTTTT	CASSGLAGNAGVLFF
TRBV7-8	-	14	once	TRBJ2-5	TGTGCCAGCAGCTTTGATCCAGACCAAGAAGCCCATTCCTTC	CASSFDPDQEAHSF
TRBV11-3	-	15	-	TRBJ1-2	TGCGCCAGCTGCTTAGATCTGGGAGAAGGCTATGGCTACACCTTC	CASCLDLGEGYGYTF
TRBV7-9	-	13	few	TRBJ1-5	TGTGCCAGCAGCTTAGTACCCGGGGAGCTGTATTTTTTT	CASSLVPGELYFF
TRBV7-3	-	18	-	TRBJ1-6	TGTGCCAGCAGCTTAGACGGGGGTCCCGATACGCAGTATTCACCCCTCCACTTT	CASSLDGGPDTQYSPLHF
TRBV7-2	-	15	-	TRBJ1-1	TGTGCCAGCAGCTTAGAGGTAGGAGCCGACACTGAAGATTTCTTT	CASSLEVGADTEDFF
TRBV2	TRBD1	14	-	TRBJ2-3	TGTGCCAGCGGGGTAGGGGGCGCAGATACGACGCATTTTTTT	CASGVGGADTTHFF
TRBV11-2	-	14	-	TRBJ2-1	TGTGCCAGCAGGCAAGGGGGGGCCTACAATGAGCAGTTCTTC	CASRQGGAYNEQFF
TRBV5-1	TRBD1	16	-	TRBJ2-1	TGCGCCAGCAGCTATTCCGGGACAGGGGGCTTCAATGAGCAGTTCTTC	CASSYSGTGGFNEQFF
TRBV7-8	-	16	-	TRBJ1-5	TGTGCCAGCAGTAAAGGACAGCCAGATAGCAATCAGCCCCAGCATTTT	CASSKGQPDSNQPQHF
TRBV5-8	-	14	few	TRBJ1-2	TGTGCCAGCAGTCCTAGGGGGGGCGAGTATGGCTACACCTTC	CASSPRGGEYGYTF
TRBV5-1	-	12	-	TRBJ2-3	TGTGCCAGCAGCACAGGTCTTGGCTACACGTATTTT	CASSTGLGYTYF
TRBV5-4	TRBD2	15	once	TRBJ2-7	TGCGCCAGCAGCTTTACTAGCGGCCTACCCGACGAGCAGTACTTC	CASSFTSGLPDEQYF
TRBV9	-	15	-	TRBJ2-1	TGTGCCAGCAGTATAGCTACGGGGGACACCGGGGAGCAGTTCTTC	CASSIATGDTGEQFF
TRBV7-2	-	15	-	TRBJ1-1	TGTGCCAGCAGCCCCACCCAGGGGACGAACACTGAAGCTTTCTTT	CASSPTQGTNTEAFF
TRBV2	-	16	-	TRBJ2-2	TGTGCCAGCAGTGATGGGGAGATTCATGAGCAGTTGGTGCTGTTTTTT	CASSDGEIHEQLVLFF
TRBV19	TRBD1	15	-	TRBJ1-4	TGTGCCAGTAGTACGGGACAGGGGATAAATGAAAAACTGTTTTTT	CASSTGQGINEKLFF
TRBV7-9	TRBD1	14	-	TRBJ2-3	TGTGCCAGCAGCCTTGACAGGGGAGAAGCTTTCTTGGGATTT	CASSLDRGEAFLGF
TRBV15	-	12	-	TRBJ2-7	TGTGCCACCAGGTTAGAGGGCTACGAGCAGTACTTC	CATRLEGYEQYF
TRBV9	-	14	-	TRBJ2-3	TGTGCCAGCAGCGTAGCGGGCTCGACAAATCAGCCGCATTTT	CASSVAGSTNQPHF
TRBV2	-	15	-	TRBJ2-5	TGTGCCAGCAGCGTAGCCCCCGAGACACCAGACAACTTGGACTTC	CASSVAPETPDNLDF
TRBV11-2	TRBD1	13	-	TRBJ2-1	TGTGCCAGCAGCTTTGATCGGACAGGTGAGCAGTTCTTC	CASSFDRTGEQFF
TRBV7-8	TRBD2	16	-	TRBJ2-3	TGTGCCAGCAGCCTAGCGGGAGGGGACGACACACATACGCAGTATTTT	CASSLAGGDDTHTQYF
TRBV9	-	12	-	TRBJ2-4	TGTGCCAGCGGCCTAGCTGATGGCAACACGTACTTC	CASGLADGNTYF
TRBV7-8	TRBD1	16	-	TRBJ1-2	TGTGCCAGCAGCTTTCATCACAACGGGACAGACTTTGCCTACACCTTC	CASSFHHNGTDFAYTF
TRBV7-3	TRBD2	15	-	TRBJ2-1	TGTGCCAGCAGCTTTGAAAGAAGCGGGGGGAATGAGGAGTTCTTC	CASSFERSGGNEEFF
TRBV25-1	-	14	once	TRBJ1-6	TGCGCCAGCCGGACCGAGACGACGCGGTCACCCCTCCACTTT	CASRTETTRSPLHF
TRBV7-3	TRBD2	14	-	TRBJ2-3	TGTGCCAGCAGCTCAGCGGGGAGTTGGGAAGAGCACCAGTTT	CASSSAGSWEEHQF
TRBV9	-	15	-	TRBJ1-1	TGTGCCAGCAGAGTAGACATGAACACTGAAGCTTTCTCTTTCTTT	CASRVDMNTEAFSFF
TRBV10-2	-	14	-	TRBJ1-1	TGCGCCAGCAGTTTCGGGGGGAGGAACACTGAAGCTTTCTTT	CASSFGGRNTEAFF
TRBV6-4	-	10	-	TRBJ2-2	TGTGCCAGCAGTGGAGGGAAGTTGTTTTTT	CASSGGKLFF